Listed below are T cell receptor beta chains from one sample, sequenced in a study of Graves' ophthalmopathy and Graves' hyperthyroidism. TCRdb called the multiplex PCR reads again in MiXCR, with one record for every CDR3 protein. Of under 400,000 distinct CDR3 sequences listed, around a sixth are singletons. The sample was peripheral blood. These receptors were collected from an adult man with Graves' ophthalmopathy. Both conserved end residues are part of each CDR3. D genes are given only for firm matches. Clone size is not always given. Where it is, it says once, few, many or a class for expanded clones.

v_call: TRBV6-1; j_call: TRBJ2-7; clone_size: many; d_call: TRBD1; cdr3_aa: CASSRMTGYEQYF; cdr3_nt: TGTGCCAGCAGTCGAATGACAGGGTACGAGCAGTACTTC
v_call: TRBV7-6; j_call: TRBJ2-4; clone_size: many; d_call: TRBD2; cdr3_aa: CASNTTGRGGRIQYF; cdr3_nt: TGTGCCAGCAACACAACGGGCCGGGGGGGCCGTATTCAGTACTTC
v_call: TRBV6-2/TRBV6-3; j_call: TRBJ2-7; clone_size: many; d_call: -; cdr3_aa: CASSYPSSLVGAVGLSHYEQYF; cdr3_nt: TGTGCCAGCAGTTACCCTTCGTCCTTGGTGGGGGCGGTTGGACTCTCTCACTACGAGCAGTACTTC
v_call: TRBV2; j_call: TRBJ1-2; clone_size: many; d_call: -; cdr3_aa: CASSAKGSGYGYTF; cdr3_nt: TGTGCCAGCAGTGCAAAGGGGTCGGGGTATGGCTACACCTTC
v_call: TRBV5-1; j_call: TRBJ1-6; clone_size: many; d_call: TRBD1; cdr3_aa: CASSSTGQGVSPLHF; cdr3_nt: TGCGCCAGCAGCTCGACAGGGCAAGGTGTTTCACCCCTCCACTTT
v_call: TRBV12-3/TRBV12-4; j_call: TRBJ1-5; clone_size: once; d_call: -; cdr3_aa: CASSSGLIGNQPQHF; cdr3_nt: TGTGCCAGCAGTTCGGGACTTATAGGCAATCAGCCCCAGCATTTT
v_call: TRBV28; j_call: TRBJ1-2; clone_size: many; d_call: -; cdr3_aa: CASSLMGGYTF; cdr3_nt: TGTGCCAGCAGTTTGATGGGTGGCTACACCTTC
v_call: TRBV5-1; j_call: TRBJ2-7; clone_size: many; d_call: TRBD1; cdr3_aa: CASSLDRDSPSYEQYF; cdr3_nt: TGCGCCAGCAGCTTGGACCGGGACAGCCCTTCCTACGAGCAGTACTTC
v_call: TRBV18; j_call: TRBJ1-1; clone_size: many; d_call: -; cdr3_aa: CASSRNSAGEAFF; cdr3_nt: TGTGCCAGCTCGCGTAACAGTGCCGGTGAAGCTTTCTTT
v_call: TRBV29-1; j_call: TRBJ2-7; clone_size: many; d_call: TRBD2; cdr3_aa: CSVETSGVNYEQYF; cdr3_nt: TGCAGCGTTGAAACTAGCGGGGTCAACTACGAGCAGTACTTC
v_call: TRBV6-5; j_call: TRBJ1-1; clone_size: many; d_call: -; cdr3_aa: CASSYPRLGELAFF; cdr3_nt: TGTGCCAGCAGTTACCCCCGATTAGGAGAGTTGGCTTTCTTT
v_call: TRBV6-5; j_call: TRBJ2-6; clone_size: many; d_call: TRBD1; cdr3_aa: CASSTRTGVVLAAGANVLTF; cdr3_nt: TGTGCCAGCAGTACCCGGACAGGGGTGGTCTTGGCGGCAGGGGCCAACGTCCTGACTTTC
v_call: TRBV9; j_call: TRBJ1-1; clone_size: many; d_call: -; cdr3_aa: CASSGGSRNTEAFF; cdr3_nt: TGTGCCAGCAGCGGGGGGAGCAGGAACACTGAAGCTTTCTTT
v_call: TRBV24-1; j_call: TRBJ1-5; clone_size: many; d_call: -; cdr3_aa: CATSDSRDQPQHF; cdr3_nt: TGTGCCACCAGTGATTCGAGGGATCAGCCCCAGCATTTT
v_call: TRBV7-9; j_call: TRBJ2-7; clone_size: -; d_call: -; cdr3_aa: CASSLFGAKKYF; cdr3_nt: TGTGCCAGCAGTTTATTCGGGGCGAAGAAGTACTTC
v_call: TRBV5-1; j_call: TRBJ1-3; clone_size: many; d_call: -; cdr3_aa: CASAVTAIMGGNTIYF; cdr3_nt: TGCGCCAGCGCGGTCACTGCAATAATGGGCGGAAACACCATATATTTT
v_call: TRBV30; j_call: TRBJ1-1; clone_size: many; d_call: -; cdr3_aa: CAWSTYFTNTEAFF; cdr3_nt: TGTGCCTGGAGTACCTACTTTACGAACACTGAAGCTTTCTTT
v_call: TRBV14; j_call: TRBJ2-7; clone_size: many; d_call: TRBD2; cdr3_aa: CASSQHEEGGTYEQYF; cdr3_nt: TGTGCCAGCAGCCAGCACGAGGAGGGAGGGACCTACGAGCAGTACTTC
v_call: TRBV5-1; j_call: TRBJ2-7; clone_size: many; d_call: -; cdr3_aa: CASSLVGDSNEQYF; cdr3_nt: TGCGCCAGCAGCTTGGTAGGCGATTCGAACGAGCAGTACTTC
v_call: TRBV5-6; j_call: TRBJ1-5; clone_size: many; d_call: -; cdr3_aa: CASSPGATRNQPQHF; cdr3_nt: TGTGCCAGCAGCCCGGGGGCGACGCGGAATCAGCCCCAGCATTTT
v_call: TRBV9; j_call: TRBJ2-2; clone_size: once; d_call: TRBD2; cdr3_aa: CASSVAVGRASGELFF; cdr3_nt: TGTGCCAGCAGCGTAGCAGTCGGGAGGGCCAGTGGGGAGCTGTTTTTT
v_call: TRBV12-3/TRBV12-4; j_call: TRBJ2-2; clone_size: many; d_call: TRBD2; cdr3_aa: CASSFPVRASGRPPNTGELFF; cdr3_nt: TGTGCCAGCAGTTTTCCAGTGAGGGCTAGCGGGAGACCTCCGAACACCGGGGAGCTGTTTTTT
v_call: TRBV28; j_call: TRBJ1-5; clone_size: once; d_call: TRBD1; cdr3_aa: CASSPMTGGSNQPQHF; cdr3_nt: TGTGCCAGCAGCCCGATGACAGGGGGTAGCAATCAGCCCCAGCATTTT
v_call: TRBV12-3/TRBV12-4; j_call: TRBJ1-5; clone_size: many; d_call: TRBD1; cdr3_aa: CASSLHGDRFNQPQHF; cdr3_nt: TGTGCCAGCAGTCTCCACGGGGACAGGTTTAATCAGCCCCAGCATTTT
v_call: TRBV12-3/TRBV12-4; j_call: TRBJ2-5; clone_size: -; d_call: TRBD1; cdr3_aa: CASRAGTGGQETQYF; cdr3_nt: TGTGCCAGCAGAGCCGGGACAGGGGGCCAAGAGACCCAGTACTTC
v_call: TRBV6-1; j_call: TRBJ2-5; clone_size: many; d_call: -; cdr3_aa: CASSGGTDQETQYF; cdr3_nt: TGTGCCAGCAGCGGAGGGACAGACCAAGAGACCCAGTACTTC
v_call: TRBV2; j_call: TRBJ2-5; clone_size: many; d_call: TRBD1; cdr3_aa: CASSRWTGGSSETQYF; cdr3_nt: TGTGCCAGCAGCCGTTGGACAGGGGGTTCATCAGAGACCCAGTACTTC
v_call: TRBV11-2; j_call: TRBJ2-7; clone_size: many; d_call: -; cdr3_aa: CASSGRERYEQYF; cdr3_nt: TGTGCCAGCAGCGGACGGGAGCGTTACGAGCAGTACTTC
v_call: TRBV6-2/TRBV6-3; j_call: TRBJ1-1; clone_size: many; d_call: -; cdr3_aa: CASSYSLHRVSTEAFF; cdr3_nt: TGTGCCAGCAGTTACTCCTTACACCGGGTGAGCACTGAAGCTTTCTTT
v_call: TRBV6-1; j_call: TRBJ2-5; clone_size: -; d_call: -; cdr3_aa: CASSEGPGTGETQYF; cdr3_nt: TGTGCCAGCAGTGAAGGTCCAGGGACGGGAGAGACCCAGTACTTC
v_call: TRBV6-1; j_call: TRBJ1-6; clone_size: many; d_call: -; cdr3_aa: CASSDVGNSPLHF; cdr3_nt: TGTGCCAGCAGTGATGTTGGGAATTCACCCCTCCACTTT
v_call: TRBV10-3; j_call: TRBJ1-5; clone_size: -; d_call: -; cdr3_aa: CAIIGREERHQPQRF; cdr3_nt: TGTGCCATCATCGGACGGGAGGAGCGTCATCAGCCCCAGCGTTTT
v_call: TRBV12-3/TRBV12-4; j_call: TRBJ1-5; clone_size: many; d_call: -; cdr3_aa: CASSKSENQPQHF; cdr3_nt: TGTGCCAGCAGCAAAAGCGAGAATCAGCCCCAGCATTTT
v_call: TRBV6-5; j_call: TRBJ2-7; clone_size: many; d_call: TRBD1; cdr3_aa: CASRLPGQGRSYEQYF; cdr3_nt: TGTGCCAGCAGATTACCGGGACAGGGACGGTCCTACGAGCAGTACTTC
v_call: TRBV6-5; j_call: TRBJ1-2; clone_size: -; d_call: TRBD1; cdr3_aa: CASSYGRDRESYGYTF; cdr3_nt: TGTGCCAGCAGTTACGGGAGGGACAGGGAATCCTATGGCTACACCTTC
v_call: TRBV30; j_call: TRBJ1-1; clone_size: many; d_call: TRBD1; cdr3_aa: CAYRQGPEAFF; cdr3_nt: TGTGCCTATCGACAGGGACCTGAAGCTTTCTTT
v_call: TRBV6-5; j_call: TRBJ1-1; clone_size: many; d_call: -; cdr3_aa: CASSYVTNTEAFF; cdr3_nt: TGTGCCAGCAGTTACGTCACGAACACTGAAGCTTTCTTT
v_call: TRBV6-1; j_call: TRBJ1-1; clone_size: -; d_call: -; cdr3_aa: CASTSSRVEDTEAFF; cdr3_nt: TGTGCCAGCACCTCTAGTAGGGTCGAGGACACTGAAGCTTTCTTT
v_call: TRBV2; j_call: TRBJ2-2; clone_size: many; d_call: -; cdr3_aa: CASSEALPGLGTGELFF; cdr3_nt: TGTGCCAGCAGTGAAGCGCTTCCGGGGTTGGGAACCGGGGAGCTGTTTTTT
v_call: TRBV11-1; j_call: TRBJ2-5; clone_size: many; d_call: TRBD1; cdr3_aa: CASSFNRGASETQYF; cdr3_nt: TGTGCCAGCAGCTTTAACAGGGGGGCTTCGGAGACCCAGTACTTC
v_call: TRBV29-1; j_call: TRBJ2-5; clone_size: -; d_call: -; cdr3_aa: CSVGTETQYF; cdr3_nt: TGCAGCGTTGGCACCGAGACCCAGTACTTC
v_call: TRBV6-2/TRBV6-3; j_call: TRBJ2-2; clone_size: once; d_call: TRBD2; cdr3_aa: CASSLSGRATGELFF; cdr3_nt: TGTGCCAGCAGTTTGAGCGGGAGGGCCACCGGGGAGCTGTTTTTT
v_call: TRBV5-5; j_call: TRBJ1-1; clone_size: many; d_call: -; cdr3_aa: CASSRLTGNTEAFF; cdr3_nt: TGTGCCAGCAGCAGACTCACAGGGAACACTGAAGCTTTCTTT
v_call: TRBV6-1; j_call: TRBJ1-1; clone_size: -; d_call: -; cdr3_aa: CASRRKVNTEAFF; cdr3_nt: TGTGCCAGCAGAAGAAAAGTGAACACTGAAGCTTTCTTT
v_call: TRBV6-2/TRBV6-3; j_call: TRBJ1-1; clone_size: -; d_call: TRBD1; cdr3_aa: CASSRRQGTIFDAFF; cdr3_nt: TGTGCCAGCAGCCGGAGACAGGGGACTATCTTTGATGCTTTCTTT
v_call: TRBV11-2; j_call: TRBJ2-5; clone_size: many; d_call: TRBD1; cdr3_aa: CASRDRGQETQYF; cdr3_nt: TGTGCCAGCAGAGACAGGGGGCAAGAGACCCAGTACTTC
v_call: TRBV11-1; j_call: TRBJ2-2; clone_size: many; d_call: -; cdr3_aa: CASSLNMVVRYTGELFF; cdr3_nt: TGTGCCAGCAGCTTGAATATGGTAGTACGTTACACCGGGGAGCTGTTTTTT
v_call: TRBV6-2/TRBV6-3; j_call: TRBJ1-2; clone_size: many; d_call: -; cdr3_aa: CASRLPERYGYTF; cdr3_nt: TGTGCCAGCAGGCTACCGGAGCGATATGGCTACACCTTC
v_call: TRBV7-3; j_call: TRBJ2-7; clone_size: once; d_call: TRBD2; cdr3_aa: CASSGSSGRYEQYF; cdr3_nt: TGTGCCAGCAGTGGATCTAGCGGGAGGTACGAGCAGTACTTC
v_call: TRBV30; j_call: TRBJ1-2; clone_size: many; d_call: TRBD1; cdr3_aa: CASIKRDRHGYTF; cdr3_nt: TGTGCCTCAATTAAAAGGGACAGGCATGGCTACACCTTC
v_call: TRBV30; j_call: TRBJ2-7; clone_size: many; d_call: -; cdr3_aa: CAWGGRDEQYF; cdr3_nt: TGTGCCTGGGGGGGAAGGGACGAGCAGTACTTC
v_call: TRBV2; j_call: TRBJ2-2; clone_size: many; d_call: TRBD2; cdr3_aa: CASSVASGIITGELFF; cdr3_nt: TGTGCCAGCAGTGTCGCTAGCGGGATTATTACCGGGGAGCTGTTTTTT
v_call: TRBV24-1; j_call: TRBJ1-1; clone_size: once; d_call: -; cdr3_aa: CATRVTLMNTEAFF; cdr3_nt: TGTGCCACCAGGGTGACACTTATGAACACTGAAGCTTTCTTT
v_call: TRBV7-8; j_call: TRBJ2-7; clone_size: many; d_call: TRBD2; cdr3_aa: CASSWGVIAGVEQYF; cdr3_nt: TGTGCCAGCAGCTGGGGGGTGATAGCGGGAGTCGAGCAGTACTTC
v_call: TRBV27; j_call: TRBJ2-7; clone_size: -; d_call: TRBD2; cdr3_aa: CASALRLAGLSYEQYF; cdr3_nt: TGTGCCAGCGCCCTCCGGCTAGCGGGGCTCTCCTACGAGCAGTACTTC
v_call: TRBV6-1; j_call: TRBJ2-7; clone_size: many; d_call: -; cdr3_aa: CASSEAPNEQYF; cdr3_nt: TGTGCCAGCAGTGAAGCCCCCAACGAGCAGTACTTC
v_call: TRBV29-1; j_call: TRBJ1-2; clone_size: many; d_call: TRBD1; cdr3_aa: CSAGTGSGYTF; cdr3_nt: TGCAGCGCCGGGACAGGGTCCGGCTACACCTTC
v_call: TRBV12-3/TRBV12-4; j_call: TRBJ1-1; clone_size: -; d_call: -; cdr3_aa: CASSFSDDRFF; cdr3_nt: TGTGCCAGCAGTTTTTCCGACGACAGGTTCTTT
v_call: TRBV7-2; j_call: TRBJ2-7; clone_size: -; d_call: -; cdr3_aa: CASSLRRAGYEQYF; cdr3_nt: TGTGCCAGCAGCTTACGGCGGGCTGGGTACGAGCAGTACTTC
v_call: TRBV11-2; j_call: TRBJ2-5; clone_size: -; d_call: -; cdr3_aa: CARSLGPRETQYF; cdr3_nt: TGTGCCAGGAGCTTAGGGCCCCGGGAGACACAGTACTTC